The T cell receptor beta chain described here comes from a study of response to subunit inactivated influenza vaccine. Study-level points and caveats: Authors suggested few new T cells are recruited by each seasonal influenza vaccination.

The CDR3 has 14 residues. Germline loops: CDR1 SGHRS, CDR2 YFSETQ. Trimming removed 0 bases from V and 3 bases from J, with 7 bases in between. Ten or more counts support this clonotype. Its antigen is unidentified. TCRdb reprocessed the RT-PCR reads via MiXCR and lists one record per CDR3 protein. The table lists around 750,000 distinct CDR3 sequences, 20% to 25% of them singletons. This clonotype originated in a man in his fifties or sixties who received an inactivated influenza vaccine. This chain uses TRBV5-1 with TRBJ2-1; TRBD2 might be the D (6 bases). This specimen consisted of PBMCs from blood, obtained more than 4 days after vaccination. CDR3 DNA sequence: TGCGCCAGCAGCTTGGGGGGGGACTACAATGAGCAGTTCTTC. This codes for CASSLGGDYNEQFF.